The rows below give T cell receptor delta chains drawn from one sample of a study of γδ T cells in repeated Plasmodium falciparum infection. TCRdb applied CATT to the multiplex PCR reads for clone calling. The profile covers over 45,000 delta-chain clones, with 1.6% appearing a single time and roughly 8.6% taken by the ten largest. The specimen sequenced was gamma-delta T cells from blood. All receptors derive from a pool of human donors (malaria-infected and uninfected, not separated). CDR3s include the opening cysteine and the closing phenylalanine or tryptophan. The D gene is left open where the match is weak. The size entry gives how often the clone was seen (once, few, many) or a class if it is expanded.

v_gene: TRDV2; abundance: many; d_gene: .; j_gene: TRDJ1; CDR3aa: CACVRTGTVKLIF; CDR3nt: TGTGCCTGCGTCCGGACGGGGACAGTCAAACTCATCTTT
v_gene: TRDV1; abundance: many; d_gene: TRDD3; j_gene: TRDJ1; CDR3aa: CALGERIYVNWGIRATDKLIF; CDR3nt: TGTGCTCTTGGGGAACGCATCTACGTTAACTGGGGGATACGTGCCACCGATAAACTCATCTTT
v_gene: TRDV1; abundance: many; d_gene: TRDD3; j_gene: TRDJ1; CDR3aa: CALGAPDFLLDNWGIGGSILYTDKLIF; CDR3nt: TGTGCTCTTGGGGCCCCTGACTTCCTACTGGACAACTGGGGGATCGGAGGGAGCATCTTGTACACCGATAAACTCATCTTT
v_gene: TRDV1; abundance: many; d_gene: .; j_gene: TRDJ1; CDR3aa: CALGELMSNFFRGYSGADKLIF; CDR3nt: TGTGCTCTTGGGGAATTAATGAGTAATTTCTTCCGGGGGTACTCCGGCGCCGATAAACTCATCTTT
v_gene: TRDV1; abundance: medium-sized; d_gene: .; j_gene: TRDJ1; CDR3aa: CALGDFPLLGRGGDKLIF; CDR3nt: TGTGCTCTTGGGGACTTTCCCCTCCTTGGCCGCGGGGGCGATAAACTCATCTTT
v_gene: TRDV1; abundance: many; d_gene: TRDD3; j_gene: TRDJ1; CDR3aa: CALGGKGRARTGGQNTDKLIF; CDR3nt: TGTGCTCTTGGGGGAAAGGGCCGGGCCCGTACTGGGGGACAAAACACCGATAAACTCATCTTT
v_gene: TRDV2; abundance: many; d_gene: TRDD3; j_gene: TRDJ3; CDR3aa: CACDTLGDTGRGVFSWDTRQMFF; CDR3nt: TGTGCCTGTGACACACTGGGGGATACGGGCCGGGGTGTGTTCTCCTGGGACACCCGACAGATGTTTTTC
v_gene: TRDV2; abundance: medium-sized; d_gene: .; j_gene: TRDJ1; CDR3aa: CACDTGSKLIF; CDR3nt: TGTGCCTGTGACACTGGGTCTAAACTCATCTTT
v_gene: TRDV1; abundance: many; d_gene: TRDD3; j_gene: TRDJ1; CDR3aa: CALGELPNPNLGDEVATDKLIF; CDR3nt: TGTGCTCTTGGGGAACTTCCAAATCCTAACCTGGGGGACGAGGTAGCGACCGATAAACTCATCTTT
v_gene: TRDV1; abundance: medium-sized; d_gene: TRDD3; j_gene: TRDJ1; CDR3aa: CALDLPPEYWGIRGHTDKLIF; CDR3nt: TGTGCTCTTGACCTACCTCCCGAGTACTGGGGGATACGGGGACACACCGATAAACTCATCTTT
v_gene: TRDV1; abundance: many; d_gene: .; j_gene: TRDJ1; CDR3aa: CALGEEKISLTDKLIF; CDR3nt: TGTGCTCTTGGTGAAGAAAAAATCTCTCTTACCGATAAACTCATCTTT
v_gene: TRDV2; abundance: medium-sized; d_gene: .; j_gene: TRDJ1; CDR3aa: CACDTLLRGMYTDKLIF; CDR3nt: TGTGCCTGTGACACCCTCCTACGTGGAATGTACACCGATAAACTCATCTTT
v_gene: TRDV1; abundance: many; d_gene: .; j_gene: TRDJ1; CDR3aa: CALGELPTETDKLIF; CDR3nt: TGTGCTCTTGGGGAACTTCCTACTGAGACCGATAAACTCATCTTT
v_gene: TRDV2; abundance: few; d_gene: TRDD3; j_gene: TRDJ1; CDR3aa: CACDAGGYEGTDKLIF; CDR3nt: TGTGCCTGTGACGCCGGCGGATACGAGGGCACCGATAAACTCATCTTT
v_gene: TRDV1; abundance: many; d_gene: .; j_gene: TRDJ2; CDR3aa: CALGELWLPRGIAKTAQLFF; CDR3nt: TGTGCTCTTGGGGAACTTTGGCTTCCTAGGGGGATAGCTAAGACAGCACAACTCTTCTTT
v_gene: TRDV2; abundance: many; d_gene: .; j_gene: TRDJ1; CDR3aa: CACDTVAGDWTPDKLIF; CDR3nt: TGTGCCTGTGACACCGTGGCTGGGGATTGGACACCCGATAAACTCATCTTT
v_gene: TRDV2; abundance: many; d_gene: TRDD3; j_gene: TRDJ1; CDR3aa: CACDVLGETDKLIF; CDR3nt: TGTGCCTGTGACGTACTGGGGGAAACCGATAAACTCATCTTT
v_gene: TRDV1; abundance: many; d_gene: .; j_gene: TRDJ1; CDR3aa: CALGGFSPAHRGFRFTDKLIF; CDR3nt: TGTGCTCTTGGGGGATTTAGCCCAGCACACCGGGGATTCAGATTCACCGATAAACTCATCTTT
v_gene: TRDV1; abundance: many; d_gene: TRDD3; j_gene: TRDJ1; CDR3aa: CALGEPGNLPIWGYTDKLIF; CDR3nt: TGTGCTCTTGGGGAACCCGGGAACCTACCCATCTGGGGGTACACCGATAAACTCATCTTT
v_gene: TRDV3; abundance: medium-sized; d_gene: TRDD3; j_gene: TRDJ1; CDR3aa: CAFIPLLGDSAYTDKLIF; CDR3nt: TGTGCCTTTATCCCATTACTGGGGGATAGCGCGTACACCGATAAACTCATCTTT
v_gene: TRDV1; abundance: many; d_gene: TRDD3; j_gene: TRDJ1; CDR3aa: CALGVMTYFTGGLRTDKLIF; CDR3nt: TGTGCTCTTGGGGTCATGACCTACTTTACTGGGGGGCTAAGGACCGATAAACTCATCTTT
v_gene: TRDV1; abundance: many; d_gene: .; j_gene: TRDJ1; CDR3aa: CALGEPTVSIIINRGTDKLIF; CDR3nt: TGTGCTCTTGGGGAACCCACCGTTAGTATAATAATTAATCGGGGGACCGATAAACTCATCTTT
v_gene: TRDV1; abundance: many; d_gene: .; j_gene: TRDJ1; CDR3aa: CALGELMGLDKLIF; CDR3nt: TGTGCTCTTGGGGAACTAATGGGATTAGATAAACTCATCTTT
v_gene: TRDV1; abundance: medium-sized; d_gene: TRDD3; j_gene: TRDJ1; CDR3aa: CALGDAYEYWGPLTDKLIF; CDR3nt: TGTGCTCTTGGGGACGCCTACGAATACTGGGGGCCGCTCACCGATAAACTCATCTTT
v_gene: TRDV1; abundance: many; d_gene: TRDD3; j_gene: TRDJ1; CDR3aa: CALGELPGGVNTDKLTF; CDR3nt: TGTGCTCTTGGGGAACTACCTGGGGGTGTTAACACCGATAAACTCACCTTT
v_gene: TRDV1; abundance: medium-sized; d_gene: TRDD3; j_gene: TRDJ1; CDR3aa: CALGLRGGCPQADKLIF; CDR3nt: TGTGCTCTTGGGCTGCGGGGGGGATGCCCTCAGGCAGATAAACTCATCTTT
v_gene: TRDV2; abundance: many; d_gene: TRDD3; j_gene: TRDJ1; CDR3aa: CACDTLNTGGYGEAYTDKLIF; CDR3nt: TGTGCCTGTGACACCCTGAATACTGGGGGATACGGGGAGGCTTACACCGATAAACTCATCTTT
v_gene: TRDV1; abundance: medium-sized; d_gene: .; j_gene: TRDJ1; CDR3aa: CALGDFPSSWETDKLIF; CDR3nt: TGTGCTCTTGGAGATTTCCCGTCCTCCTGGGAAACCGATAAACTCATCTTT
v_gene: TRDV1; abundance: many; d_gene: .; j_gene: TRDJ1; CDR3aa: CALGEIGLPTKHTGGFLYADKLIF; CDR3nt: TGTGCTCTTGGGGAAATCGGCCTTCCTACGAAACATACTGGGGGATTCCTATACGCCGATAAACTCATCTTT
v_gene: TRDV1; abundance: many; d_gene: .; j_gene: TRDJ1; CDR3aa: CALGERYPGHVSDKLIF; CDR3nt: TGTGCTCTTGGGGAACGGTATCCGGGGCATGTTTCCGATAAACTCATCTTT
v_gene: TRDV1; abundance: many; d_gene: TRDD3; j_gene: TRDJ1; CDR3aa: CALGDTLFPLLGDTGPHADKLIF; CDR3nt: TGTGCTCTTGGGGACACCCTATTTCCTTTACTGGGGGATACGGGTCCTCACGCCGATAAACTCATCTTT
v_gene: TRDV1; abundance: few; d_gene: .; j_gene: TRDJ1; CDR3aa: CALGVPSYVNWGSRTYKLIF; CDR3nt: TGTGCTCTTGGGGTCCCTTCCTACGTAAACTGGGGGAGTAGAACCTATAAACTCATCTTT